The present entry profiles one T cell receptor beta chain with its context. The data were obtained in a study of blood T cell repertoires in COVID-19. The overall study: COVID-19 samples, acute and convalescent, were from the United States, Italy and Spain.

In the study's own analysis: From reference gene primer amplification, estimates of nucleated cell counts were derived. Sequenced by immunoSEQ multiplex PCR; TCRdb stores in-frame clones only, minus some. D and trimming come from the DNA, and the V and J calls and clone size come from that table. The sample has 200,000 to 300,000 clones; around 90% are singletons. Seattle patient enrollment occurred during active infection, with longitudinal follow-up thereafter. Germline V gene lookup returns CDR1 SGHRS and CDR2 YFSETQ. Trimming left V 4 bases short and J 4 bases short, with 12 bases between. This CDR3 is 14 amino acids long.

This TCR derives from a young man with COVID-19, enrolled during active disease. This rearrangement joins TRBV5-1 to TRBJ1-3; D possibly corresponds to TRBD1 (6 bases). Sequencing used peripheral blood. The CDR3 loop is CASSEGTRGNTIYF. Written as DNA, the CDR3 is TGCGCCAGCAGCGAAGGGACAAGGGGAAACACCATATATTTT.